This entry lists 4 T cell receptor beta chains sequenced from one sample in a study of TIL therapy for anti-PD-1-resistant metastatic lung cancer. The immunoSEQ assay was v3. Data came from immunoSEQ multiplex PCR; TCRdb stores just in-frame clones and leaves some out. The sample carries 55,000 to 70,000 clones, roughly 84% recorded once. Documented time point: pre-treatment sample, taken before nivolumab and TIL therapy. Specimen: blood, collected at baseline. Receptor source: a person between 25 and 80 years old with non-small cell lung cancer.

This chain links TRBV2 with TRBJ2-5, with D perhaps matching TRBD2 (5 bases). This CDR3 comprises 15 residues. Trimming stripped 7 bases from V and 5 bases from J, with 20 bases between. Germline CDR1 and CDR2: SNHLY and FYNNEI. The CDR3 DNA is TGTGCCAGCAATATAGATGTGGGAGCCGGGGAGACCCAGTACTTC. As protein: CASNIDVGAGETQYF.

This clone has only one observation. This rearrangement joins TRBV18 to TRBJ1-2; tentative D call: TRBD1 (6 bases). CDR1 KGHSH and CDR2 LQKENI come from the germline V gene. The V end was cut by 3 bases, the J end by 8 bases, with 16 bases between. The CDR3 totals 14 residues. The CDR3 DNA reads TGTGCCAGCTCACCGACGCGGGACACGGGGGGCTACACCTTC. Protein sequence: CASSPTRDTGGYTF.

Only a few counts were recorded for this clone. This chain connects TRBV10-1 to TRBJ1-5, with D unclear. The CDR3 has 14 amino acids. CDR1 is WNHNN and CDR2 is SYGVQD in the germline V gene (reference sequence). V lost 3 bases and J 4 bases, leaving 10 bases between the germline ends. The CDR3 bases are TGCGCCAGCAGTGAAGGGAGCGTTAATCAGCCCCAGCATTTT. This translates into CASSEGSVNQPQHF.

The chain recombines TRBV5-6 with TRBJ2-7; 15 nucleotides line up with TRBD2. Germline trimming cut 2 bases from V and 6 bases from J; bases unmatched to any gene: 15. The CDR3 length is 19 residues. Germline CDR1 SGHDT, CDR2 YYEEEE. The CDR3 region has the DNA TGTGCCAGCAGCTTCCAATTTCCGGGACTAGCGGGGGGCACGCTCGAGCAGTACTTC. Residues: CASSFQFPGLAGGTLEQYF.